The clone carrying this T cell receptor beta chain has only a few counts. CDR3 length: 13 residues. The V gene's germline CDR1 is LGHDT and CDR2 YNNKEL (reference sequence). Trimming left V 3 bases short and J 4 bases short, with 9 bases between. The data were obtained in a study of blood T cell repertoires in COVID-19. In the authors' methods: Estimation of nucleated cell counts was performed using reference gene primer amplification. Sequencing was performed with immunoSEQ multiplex PCR; in TCRdb, only in-frame clones are kept and a portion is missing. The D gene and trimming were derived from the DNA, and the V and J assignments and clone size from that table. The data show 380,000 or so clones, over 75% seen once.

V usage is TRBV3-1 (or the pseudogene TRBV3-2) and J usage is TRBJ1-1; D is undetermined. The sequenced sample was PBMCs or T cells enriched from blood (not recorded which). The sequence came from a woman in her 40s with acute COVID-19. The CDR3 DNA is TGTGCCAGCAGCCAGACTCTAGGCACTGAAGCTTTCTTT. Translated: CASSQTLGTEAFF.